Below, 18 T cell receptor beta chains from the same sample are listed, as sequenced in a study of PD-1 and CTLA-4 blockade in melanoma. The data were produced by immunoSEQ multiplex PCR, yet TCRdb's version contains in-frame clones alone and is incomplete. Of 20,000 to 25,000 clones listed, approximately 89% are singletons. Sample: CD8+ T cells from peripheral blood, taken before anti-PD-1 treatment. The receptors stem from a human donor with melanoma.

The V and J genes are TRBV6-6 and TRBJ1-1, with no clear D. The CDR3 covers 19 residues. V lost 6 bases and J lost 5, with 31 bases in between. Germline V CDR1 and CDR2: MNHNY, SVGAGI (reference sequence). CDR3 DNA sequence: TGTGCCAGCAGCTTATCTCCACCGGTTGAGGCGGGAGGATGGACTGAAGCTTTCTTT. Its translation: CASSLSPPVEAGGWTEAFF.

This clone occurred once. This rearrangement joins TRBV19 to TRBJ2-1; D remains unclear. With 2 bases removed from V and 6 bases from J, the gap between germline ends came to 8 bases. The germline V gene encodes CDR1 LNHDA and CDR2 SQIVND (reference sequence). This CDR3 has 13 residues. CDR3 coding DNA: TGTGCCAGTAGTATATCTGGGTTCAATGAGCAGTTCTTC. Protein product: CASSISGFNEQFF.

This sequence joins TRBV29-1 and TRBJ1-1, with TRBD1 matching over 8 bases. Trimming took 2 bases from V and 5 from J; bases not matched to a gene: 7. The CDR3 runs 14 residues. In germline, CDR1 is SQVTM, CDR2 ANQGSEA. CDR3 sequence (DNA): TGCAGCGTTGAAATCGGCAGGGGGCGAACTGAAGCTTTCTTT. It is translated as CSVEIGRGRTEAFF.

The V gene is TRBV5-1, the J gene TRBJ1-1; D is unresolved. The CDR3 is 13 residues long. In germline, CDR1 is SGHRS, CDR2 YFSETQ. Trimming shortened V by 2 bases and J by 5 bases, and 10 bases separated the two germline ends. CDR3 nucleotide sequence: TGCGCCAGCAGCTTAAGTACAGCAACTGAAGCTTTCTTT. It encodes CASSLSTATEAFF. Drawing the rest from reference TRBV5-1 and TRBJ1-1, the complete variable domain is KAGVTQTPRYLIKTRGQQVTLSCSPISGHRSVSWYQQTPGQGLQFLFEYFSETQRNKGNFPGRFSGRQFSNSRSEMNVSTLELGDSALYLCASSLSTATEAFFGQGTRLTVV.

CDR3 sequence reads: CASSQEGQLGTQYF. For the CDR3, the DNA is TGCGCCAGCAGCCAAGAGGGACAGTTGGGGACCCAGTACTTC. The chain combines TRBV4-1 with TRBJ2-5; 7 bases are a match to TRBD1. The CDR3 sequence is 14 residues long. Trimming at V came to 0 bases and at J to 7 bases, leaving 5 bases not matched to a gene. CDR1 is MGHRA and CDR2 is YSYEKL in the germline V gene.

The chain uses TRBV5-8 and TRBJ1-3, with 8 bases lining up with TRBD1. The CDR3 runs to 19 residues. V was clipped by 3 bases and J by 6 bases; unmatched bases: 20. Germline CDR1 and CDR2: SGHTS and YDEGEE. As DNA, the CDR3 is TGTGCCAGCAGCTCCCGGGACAGGAGGGAATTCTGGCTTGAAAACACCATATATTTT. Residues: CASSSRDRREFWLENTIYF.

The chain carries TRBV11-2 and TRBJ1-6; TRBD1 might be the D (5 bases). Germline CDR1 and CDR2: SGHAT and FQNNGV. Trimming took 2 bases from V and 10 from J, leaving 12 bases between them. There are 14 residues in the CDR3. The DNA of the CDR3 is TGTGCCAGCAGCTTACAGGGCTTCGGCTCACCCCTCCACTTT. Translating gives CASSLQGFGSPLHF. The entire variable domain, with the rest obtained from reference TRBV11-2 and TRBJ1-6, is as follows: EAGVAQSPRYKIIEKRQSVAFWCNPISGHATLYWYQQILGQGPKLLIQFQNNGVVDDSQLPKDRFSAERLKGVDSTLKIQPAKLEDSAVYLCASSLQGFGSPLHFGNGTRLTVT.

The chain employs TRBV3-1 (or the pseudogene TRBV3-2) and TRBJ2-5; perhaps D is TRBD1 or TRBD2 (5 bases each). The germline V gene has CDR1 LGHDT and CDR2 YNNKEL (reference sequence). With 0 bases removed from V and 5 bases from J, the gap between germline ends came to 10 bases. The CDR3 sequence is 14 residues long. The CDR3 DNA reads as TGTGCCAGCAGCCAAGATCAGGGAGCGGAGACCCAGTACTTC. It codes for CASSQDQGAETQYF.

The rearrangement links TRBV6-2 or TRBV6-3 to TRBJ2-5; TRBD1 aligns across 8 bases. After removal of 4 bases from V and 3 bases from J, the junction contained 4 bases not matched to a gene. This CDR3 spans 14 amino acids. The germline V gene encodes CDR1 MNHEY and CDR2 SVGEGT. The CDR3 DNA reads as TGTGCCAGCAGTTTACAGGGGGTAAAAGAGACCCAGTACTTC. Translated: CASSLQGVKETQYF.

This clone was seen just once. The chain has TRBV19 and TRBJ2-3; 8 bases fit TRBD2. V lost 10 bases and J lost 0; bases outside the gene matches: 15. Germline values: CDR1 LNHDA, CDR2 SQIVND (reference sequence). The CDR3 is made up of 17 amino acids. The CDR3 region has the DNA TGTGCCACCGTGGGTAGCGGGGCGCTATCTAGCACAGATACGCAGTATTTT. Protein sequence: CATVGSGALSSTDTQYF. The full variable domain, its missing parts supplied by reference TRBV19 and TRBJ2-3, is DGGITQSPKYLFRKEGQNVTLSCEQNLNHDAMYWYRQDPGQGLRLIYYSQIVNDFQKGDIAEGYSVSREKKESFPLTVTSAQKNPTAFYLCATVGSGALSSTDTQYFGPGTRLTVL.

The CDR3 spells CASSFTGTDYNSPLHF. The CDR3 DNA is TGCGCCAGCAGCTTTACCGGGACAGACTATAATTCACCCCTCCACTTT. V and J are TRBV5-1 and TRBJ1-6; the match to TRBD1 covers 7 bases. The length of the CDR3 is 16 residues. Per the germline V gene, CDR1 is SGHRS and CDR2 is YFSETQ. V shed 2 bases and J 3 bases; nucleotides not matched to a gene: 5. The full variable domain, its missing parts supplied by reference TRBV5-1 and TRBJ1-6, is KAGVTQTPRYLIKTRGQQVTLSCSPISGHRSVSWYQQTPGQGLQFLFEYFSETQRNKGNFPGRFSGRQFSNSRSEMNVSTLELGDSALYLCASSFTGTDYNSPLHFGNGTRLTVT.

This chain connects TRBV15 to TRBJ1-1; D remains unclear. The V gene lost 3 bases and the J gene lost 10 bases, with 21 bases spanning the gap. The CDR3 totals 15 residues. Germline V CDR1 and CDR2: LNHNV, YYDKDF (reference sequence). The CDR3 sequence: CATSRWGNNGNVAFF. As DNA, the CDR3 is TGTGCCACCAGCAGGTGGGGAAATAATGGGAATGTAGCTTTCTTT.

The CDR3 DNA is TGCGCCAGCAGTGAGGGACGGATCTCTGGAAACACCATATATTTT. Translation: CASSEGRISGNTIYF. The chain employs TRBV10-1 and TRBJ1-3; D not certain. Trimming shortened V by 2 bases and J by 0 bases, and 8 bases separated the two germline ends. The CDR3 runs to 15 residues. CDR1 and CDR2 from the germline V gene are WNHNN and SYGVQD (reference sequence).

The chain is built from TRBV27 and TRBJ1-1; unclear D gene. Germline CDR1 and CDR2: MNHEY and SMNVEV (reference sequence). The ends were cut back, 6 bases at V and 4 bases at J, with 9 bases in the middle. The CDR3 spans 12 residues. The CDR3 DNA follows: TGTGCCAGCAGCAAGGGAGGCACTGAAGCTTTCTTT. It codes for CASSKGGTEAFF.

The chain uses TRBV30 and TRBJ1-2, with TRBD1 identical over 10 bases. Per germline, CDR1 GTSNPN and CDR2 SVGIG (reference sequence). After removal of 5 bases from V and 8 bases from J, the junction contained 8 bases not matched to a gene. The CDR3 is 13 residues long. The CDR3 DNA reads as TGTGCCTGGGAGGGGACAGGGGCCAGCGGCTACACCTTC. The encoded protein is CAWEGTGASGYTF.

This clone showed up just once. CDR3 nucleotide sequence: TGTGCCAGCAGTTACGGGGCAGAAGTTCAGCCCCAGCATTTT. Translation gives CASSYGAEVQPQHF. This chain connects TRBV6-2 or TRBV6-3 to TRBJ1-5, with D possibly TRBD1 on 5 matching bases. The V gene lost 2 bases and the J gene lost 6 bases, with 11 bases spanning the gap. CDR1 and CDR2 (germline): MNHEY, SVGEGT. The CDR3 runs to 14 residues.

The chain recombines TRBV19 with TRBJ2-7; 8 bases are shared with TRBD2. The CDR3 has 13 amino acids. Germline V gene lookup returns CDR1 LNHDA and CDR2 SQIVND (reference sequence). With 6 bases clipped from V and 1 base from J, the junction kept 2 bases outside the gene matches. The CDR3 loop reads CASSTSGSYEQYF. The DNA for the CDR3 is TGTGCCAGTAGCACTAGCGGTTCCTACGAGCAGTACTTC.

The V call is TRBV10-3, the J call TRBJ2-7, with a weak D call TRBD1 (5 bases). CDR1 ENHRY and CDR2 SYGVKD come from the germline V gene. This CDR3 region has 13 residues. V was cut by 9 bases and J by 1 base, with 13 bases left in between. The CDR3 coding sequence is TGTGCCATGGGAAGGGGTATATCCTACGAGCAGTACTTC. Its protein is CAMGRGISYEQYF.